The rows below give T cell receptor beta chains drawn from one sample of a study of blood T cells in healthy people across ages. TCRdb re-called the 5' RACE reads with MiXCR, one entry per CDR3 protein. The sample shows about 580,000 distinct CDR3 sequences, roughly 48% of them seen only once. Sequencing was done on a sample of blood. These receptors came from a man aged 80 or over in good health. Both conserved end residues are part of each CDR3. Fields, in order: J gene, V gene, D gene, CDR3 protein. A D gene is named only where the DNA matches it firmly.

>TRBJ2-5|TRBV28|TRBD2
CASSSTSGDQETQYF
>TRBJ2-1|TRBV7-9|.
CASSSRGDVGNEQFF
>TRBJ1-2|TRBV4-2|.
CASSQDGAPGGPTKGYTF
>.|TRBV10-3|TRBD1
CAIRMTGGSHEQYF
>TRBJ2-3|TRBV6-6|.
CASSPTAETDTQYF
>TRBJ2-1|TRBV6-5|.
CASRSRGTPGTEQFF
>TRBJ2-1|TRBV7-3|TRBD2
CASSSTSLGVNEQFF
>TRBJ2-7|TRBV2|.
CASTEADSYEQYF
>TRBJ1-1|TRBV27|.
CASSLRGMGNTEAFF
>TRBJ2-7|TRBV10-3|TRBD1
CASGWDSSYEQYF
>TRBJ2-5|TRBV21-1|.
CASSNRGLIEETQYF
>TRBJ2-7|TRBV7-9|TRBD1
CASSQGQGKSYEQYF
>TRBJ2-3|TRBV27|.
CASSRGFPTDTQYF
>TRBJ2-1|TRBV2|TRBD1
CASSGGTGGGGIGEQFF
>TRBJ2-1|TRBV20-1|TRBD1
CSAKDRANEQFF
>TRBJ2-7|TRBV20-1|.
CSATRWAVRSYEQYF
>TRBJ2-4|TRBV27|TRBD2
CASSRTSRAVNIQYF
>TRBJ2-1|TRBV27|TRBD1
CASSEGQLYNEQFF
>TRBJ2-3|TRBV7-9|.
CASSLNPRGPYTDTQYF
>TRBJ2-7|TRBV29-1|TRBD1
CSIRQGAYEQYF
>TRBJ1-1|TRBV7-8|.
CASSLNPGPDTEAFF
>TRBJ2-5|TRBV28|.
CASSAMLVRGQETQYF
>TRBJ2-7|TRBV5-5|.
CASSLGLADSSYEQYF
>TRBJ1-1|TRBV6-5|TRBD1
CASRETGGDTEAFF
>TRBJ2-7|TRBV19|.
CASSIGVGYEQYF
>TRBJ2-5|TRBV20-1|.
CSTNQRETQYF
>TRBJ2-7|TRBV24-1|.
CATSDSDNYEQYF
>TRBJ2-1|TRBV18|.
CASSQTSSYNEQFF
>.|TRBV3-1|TRBD1
CASSQSQQGIYEQYF
>TRBJ1-5|TRBV29-1|.
CSVEVPGVCQPQHF
>TRBJ2-1|TRBV28|TRBD2
CASGGVGLAGGSEQFF
>TRBJ1-6|TRBV7-3|.
CASSLRRNNSPLHF
>TRBJ1-1|TRBV20-1|.
CSARDGPLNTEAFF
>.|TRBV7-2|.
CASSPPGRAKRETQYF
>TRBJ1-2|TRBV20-1|.
CSARVAEGYGYTF
>TRBJ2-3|TRBV7-2|.
CASSLAGGYNTDTQYF
>TRBJ2-3|TRBV25-1|.
CASSAPGGRTQYF
>TRBJ1-4|TRBV7-9|.
CASSPTGLGEKLFF
>TRBJ2-2|TRBV6-6|TRBD2
CALSGGRDTGELFF
>TRBJ2-7|TRBV5-1|.
CASRKEAGGSYEQYF
>TRBJ2-3|TRBV29-1|TRBD2
CSVEEGTSGPTDTQYF
>TRBJ2-5|TRBV29-1|.
CRVISRGPNQETQYF
>TRBJ2-1|TRBV6-6|.
CASGDVGNEQFF
>TRBJ2-1|TRBV20-1|.
CSARDAQSSYNEQFF
>TRBJ2-4|TRBV20-1|.
CSATGPGIAKNIQYF
>TRBJ1-4|TRBV29-1|.
CSVEATGTTNEKLFF
>TRBJ2-1|TRBV12-3/TRBV12-4|TRBD1
CASSFGTTGIESYNEQFF
>TRBJ2-2|TRBV7-8|TRBD2
CASSLKSGGPSTGELFF
>TRBJ2-6|TRBV27|.
CASSSYRVSGANVLTF
>.|TRBV4-3|.
CASSQVQGTGEQYF
>TRBJ2-5|TRBV20-1|TRBD2
CSARVFSGGDRLDEQYF
>TRBJ1-2|TRBV4-3|.
CASSQDSLGRAPIGGYTF
>TRBJ2-3|TRBV6-2/TRBV6-3|TRBD1
CASSYGTGTDTQYF
>TRBJ1-2|TRBV6-1|.
CASSVQPLANYGYTF